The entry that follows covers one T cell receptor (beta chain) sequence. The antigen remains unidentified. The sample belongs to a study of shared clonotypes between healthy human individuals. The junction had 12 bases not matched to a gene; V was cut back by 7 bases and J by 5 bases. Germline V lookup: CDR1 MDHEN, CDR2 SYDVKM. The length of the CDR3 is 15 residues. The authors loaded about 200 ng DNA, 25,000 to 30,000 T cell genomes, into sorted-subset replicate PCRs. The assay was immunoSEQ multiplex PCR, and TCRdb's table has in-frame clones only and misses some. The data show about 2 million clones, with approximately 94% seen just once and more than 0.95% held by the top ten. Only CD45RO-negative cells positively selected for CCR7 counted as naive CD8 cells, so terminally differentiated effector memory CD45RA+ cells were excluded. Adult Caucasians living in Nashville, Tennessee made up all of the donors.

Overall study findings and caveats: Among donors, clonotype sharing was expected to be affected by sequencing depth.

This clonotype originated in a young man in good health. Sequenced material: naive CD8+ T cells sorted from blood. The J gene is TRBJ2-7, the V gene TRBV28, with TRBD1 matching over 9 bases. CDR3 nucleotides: TGTGCCAGCAAACCCCGGGACAGGGTTTTCAACGAGCAGTACTTC. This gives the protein CASKPRDRVFNEQYF.